One and the same sample provided the 21 T cell receptor beta chains below, sequenced in a study of identical twins. Each CDR3 protein is one row after TCRdb ran MiXCR on the 5' RACE reads. There are 450,000 or so distinct CDR3 sequences in the sample; more than 13% occur only once, and around 0.98% lies in the top ten. The same specimen was also included in a second study, on yellow fever vaccine responses in identical twins.

Material for sequencing was CD4+ T cells sorted from blood. These receptor sequences come from a woman younger than 35 in good health.

This chain connects TRBV7-6 to TRBJ2-6; D ambiguous. Germline V CDR1 and CDR2: SGHVS, FNYEAQ. This CDR3 contains 18 residues. V lost 0 bases and J 0 bases, leaving 12 bases between the germline ends. The CDR3 sequence: CASSLAGSGGSGANVLTF. The CDR3, as DNA: TGTGCCAGCAGCTTAGCCGGTTCTGGCGGCTCTGGGGCCAACGTCCTGACTTTC. Together with reference TRBV7-6 and TRBJ2-6, the CDR3 gives the full variable domain: GAGVSQSPRYKVTKRGQDVALRCDPISGHVSLYWYRQALGQGPEFLTYFNYEAQQDKSGLPNDRFSAERPEGSISTLTIQRTEQRDSAMYRCASSLAGSGGSGANVLTFGAGSRLTVL.

This clonotype was found a few times. This chain joins TRBV7-3 and TRBJ2-7; TRBD1 is a possible D gene (6 bases). CDR1 is SGHTA and CDR2 is FQGTGA in the germline V gene. CDR3 length: 16 amino acids. Trimming removed 5 bases from V and 5 bases from J, with 22 bases in between. Here the CDR3 DNA reads TGTGCCAGCAGCCCGGGGATTGGGCAGGGGAAAAACGAGCAGTACTTC. Translation gives CASSPGIGQGKNEQYF.

This clonotype was observed a handful of times. The V gene is TRBV29-1, the J gene TRBJ2-7; 7 bases align to TRBD1. Germline lookup yields CDR1 SQVTM and CDR2 ANQGSEA. This CDR3 has 13 residues. The J segment lost 3 bases and the V segment lost 3 bases, leaving 5 bases of the junction unmatched. The CDR3 region has the DNA TGCAGCGTTGAGCAGGGGGTCAACTACGAGCAGTACTTC. It encodes CSVEQGVNYEQYF.

The V call is TRBV5-1, the J call TRBJ2-7; D possibly corresponds to TRBD1 (6 bases). CDR1 and CDR2 from the germline V gene are SGHRS and YFSETQ. CDR3 length: 14 residues. V was pared by 4 bases and J by 2 bases, with 13 bases between. In DNA form, the CDR3 reads TGCGCCAGCAGCCAAGGGACACCGACCTACGAGCAGTACTTC. Amino acids: CASSQGTPTYEQYF.

The CDR3: CASSQPATLVGWNEQFF. CDR3 nucleotides: TGTGCCAGCAGCCAACCGGCGACCTTAGTCGGATGGAATGAGCAGTTCTTC. The chain has TRBV5-5 and TRBJ2-1; D is undetermined. The CDR3 is 17 residues long. The germline CDR1 and CDR2 sequences are SGHKS and YYEKEE (reference sequence). The V end lost 4 bases, the J end lost 7 bases, and 24 bases lay between the germline ends. The full variable domain, its missing parts supplied by reference TRBV5-5 and TRBJ2-1, is DAGVTQSPTHLIKTRGQQVTLRCSPISGHKSVSWYQQVLGQGPQFIFQYYEKEERGRGNFPDRFSARQFPNYSSELNVNALLLGDSALYLCASSQPATLVGWNEQFFGPGTRLTVL.

Only a few counts were recorded for this clonotype. The rearrangement links TRBV14 to TRBJ2-3, with D possibly TRBD2 on 6 matching bases. The CDR3 extends over 15 amino acids. Between the trimmed V and J ends, which lost 0 bases and 5 bases, there was a span of 12 bases. Germline values: CDR1 SGHDN, CDR2 FVKESK. The CDR3, as DNA: TGTGCCAGCAGCCAAGACGCGGGATCAATAGATACGCAGTATTTT. The encoded protein is CASSQDAGSIDTQYF.

CDR3 in DNA: TGTGCCAGCAGCAGTCAACAGGGGAAGGATACGCAGTATTTT. Translated, it gives CASSSQQGKDTQYF. J is TRBJ2-3 and V is TRBV5-8, with TRBD1 matching 7 bases. The CDR3 extends over 14 amino acids. In germline, CDR1 is SGHTS, CDR2 YDEGEE. J lost 6 bases, V lost 4 bases, and 8 bases had no gene match.

The chain links TRBV14 to TRBJ2-3; D unresolved. This CDR3 comprises 15 residues. V was pared by 0 bases and J by 2 bases, with 9 bases between. The V gene's germline CDR1 is SGHDN and CDR2 FVKESK. CDR3 protein: CASSQEVTTTDTQYF. The CDR3 coding sequence is TGTGCCAGCAGCCAAGAAGTTACCACCACAGATACGCAGTATTTT.

DNA for the CDR3: TGTGCCAGCAGCATCGGACTAGCGGGAGCCACAGATACGCAGTATTTT. Protein sequence: CASSIGLAGATDTQYF. This chain joins TRBV9 and TRBJ2-3; 13 bases align to TRBD2. Germline-derived CDR1 and CDR2 are SGDLS and YYNGEE. The CDR3 is made up of 16 amino acids. Losses at the gene ends were 4 bases for V and 2 bases for J; bases not matched to a gene: 4.

The V gene is TRBV7-9, the J gene TRBJ2-5; 7 bases match TRBD2. Germline V CDR1 and CDR2: SEHNR, FQNEAQ (reference sequence). V lost 6 bases and J lost 3; bases outside the gene matches: 4. CDR3 size: 13 residues. The CDR3, as DNA: TGTGCCAGCAGAGGCGGGAGTGAAGAGACCCAGTACTTC. It encodes CASRGGSEETQYF.

This clonotype came up many times. The chain is built from TRBV7-9 and TRBJ2-5, with D uncertain. CDR3 length equals 12 residues. Germline CDR1 and CDR2: SEHNR and FQNEAQ (reference sequence). Trimming stripped 6 bases from V and 1 base from J, with 6 bases between. This CDR3 is CASSTTQETQYF. The CDR3 DNA follows: TGTGCCAGCAGTACAACCCAAGAGACCCAGTACTTC.

This clonotype was detected only a few times. The chain recombines TRBV7-2 with TRBJ2-3; D might be TRBD2 (7 bases). The CDR3 covers 15 residues. Germline assignment: CDR1 SGHTA and CDR2 FQGNSA. Trimming took 3 bases from V and 3 from J, leaving 13 bases between them. The CDR3 protein is CASSLRGGTTDTQYF. The DNA for the CDR3 is TGTGCCAGCAGCTTGAGGGGGGGGACGACAGATACGCAGTATTTT.

The table lists this clonotype with a few counts. The chain recombines TRBV5-6 with TRBJ2-1; D might be TRBD1 (6 bases). CDR1 is SGHDT and CDR2 is YYEEEE in the germline V gene. V lost 5 bases and J 12 bases, leaving 27 bases between the germline ends. The CDR3 loop spans 16 amino acids. CDR3 sequence: CASRFQRRQVPSGQFF. The DNA for the CDR3 is TGTGCCAGCAGATTTCAACGGCGACAGGTACCGTCTGGGCAGTTCTTC.

The table lists this clonotype with a few counts. DNA for the CDR3: TGTGCCACCAGTGACCCTAGTGCTAGCGGGGTTCGCAATGAGCAGTTCTTC. Protein sequence: CATSDPSASGVRNEQFF. The chain links TRBV24-1 to TRBJ2-1, with TRBD2 matching 9 bases. The CDR3 extends over 17 amino acids. In germline, CDR1 is KGHDR, CDR2 SFDVKD. The V gene end was trimmed by 4 bases and the J gene end by 6 bases; junction bases not matched to a gene: 12.

The V and J genes are TRBV7-9 and TRBJ2-7; D is unresolved. Germline V gives CDR1 SEHNR, CDR2 FQNEAQ (reference sequence). This CDR3 has 15 amino acids. V was trimmed by 1 base and J by 0 bases, leaving 10 bases between them. As DNA, the CDR3 is TGTGCCAGCAGCTTAGGGTGGGGTAGCTCCTACGAGCAGTACTTC. Protein sequence: CASSLGWGSSYEQYF.

This clonotype was observed a handful of times. The chain couples TRBV18 to TRBJ2-7; 11 bases are a match to TRBD1. CDR3 length: 16 amino acids. J gave up 2 bases and V 3 bases, and 6 bases lay outside the gene matches. The V gene's germline CDR1 is KGHSH and CDR2 LQKENI. The CDR3 bases are TGTGCCAGCTCACCGTGGGGGACAGGGGGGACCTACGAGCAGTACTTC. Translation gives CASSPWGTGGTYEQYF.

V is TRBV5-5 and J is TRBJ2-7; no clear D gene. CDR1 is SGHKS, CDR2 YYEKEE, per germline (reference sequence). The CDR3 has 14 residues. V lost 0 bases to trimming and J lost 3 bases, with 10 bases between them. The chain's CDR3 is CASSLALQRYEQYF. DNA for the CDR3: TGTGCCAGCAGCTTGGCCTTACAGCGCTACGAGCAGTACTTC.

The V and J genes are TRBV5-1 and TRBJ1-1; D gene uncertain. This CDR3 spans 14 amino acids. V gave up 0 bases and J gave up 4 bases, with 10 bases separating them. Germline-derived CDR1 and CDR2 are SGHRS and YFSETQ. CDR3 in DNA: TGCGCCAGCAGCTTGGAGTCCTCACTCACTGAAGCTTTCTTT. Translated, it gives CASSLESSLTEAFF. Full variable domain (missing parts from reference TRBV5-1 and TRBJ1-1): KAGVTQTPRYLIKTRGQQVTLSCSPISGHRSVSWYQQTPGQGLQFLFEYFSETQRNKGNFPGRFSGRQFSNSRSEMNVSTLELGDSALYLCASSLESSLTEAFFGQGTRLTVV.

This chain uses TRBV7-2 with TRBJ1-5; D is uncertain. The V end lost 1 base, the J end lost 5 bases, and 15 bases lay between the germline ends. This CDR3 comprises 16 residues. Germline loops: CDR1 SGHTA, CDR2 FQGNSA. In nucleotides, the CDR3 is TGTGCCAGCAGCTTAGTGTTGGCGGTCCCAGATCAGCCCCAGCATTTT. Amino acids: CASSLVLAVPDQPQHF.

The chain uses TRBV27 and TRBJ2-1; 12 bases fit TRBD2. Germline V gene data show CDR1 as MNHEY and CDR2 as SMNVEV (reference sequence). This CDR3 region has 18 residues. V was pared by 5 bases and J by 8 bases, with 16 bases of the junction left unmatched. The CDR3: CASSRLNPGLAGVDEQFF. The CDR3 DNA reads as TGTGCCAGCAGTCGCCTAAACCCGGGACTAGCGGGTGTAGATGAGCAGTTCTTC.

This chain joins TRBV6-5 and TRBJ2-7; D remains ambiguous. Trimming took 4 bases from V and 3 from J, leaving 22 bases between them. This CDR3 is 17 amino acids long. The germline CDR1 and CDR2 sequences are MNHEY and SVGAGI. CDR3 residues: CASSSLPGPQNLYEQYF. CDR3 sequence (DNA): TGTGCCAGCAGTTCTCTCCCCGGCCCACAAAACCTCTACGAGCAGTACTTC.